This passage covers 28 T cell receptor beta chains from one sample sequenced in a study of T-cell reconstitution after alpha-beta-depleted transplantation in children. The TCRbeta library incorporated unique molecular identifiers. Via MiXCR, TCRdb re-called the PCR reads, giving one row per CDR3 protein. The table lists under 850,000 distinct CDR3 sequences, 10% to 15% of them singletons, with 0.79% in the top ten. Source: PBMCs, taken before TCRalphabeta/CD19-depleted stem cell transplant. These receptors were taken from a girl aged 2 to 10 with congenital amegakaryocytic thrombocytopenia, due to receive a stem cell transplant.

V gene TRBV27 combines with J gene TRBJ2-7; tentative D call: TRBD2 (5 bases). The CDR3 runs 13 residues. Germline CDR1 is MNHEY and CDR2 is SMNVEV (reference sequence). Trimming took 5 bases from V and 5 from J, leaving 13 bases between them. CDR3 in DNA: TGTGCCAGCAGTCGACCCCCCGGGGACGAGCAGTACTTC. It encodes CASSRPPGDEQYF.

V and J are TRBV5-4 and TRBJ2-1, with no clear D. V lost 2 bases to trimming and J lost 0 bases, with 12 bases between them. This CDR3 is 16 amino acids long. Germline assignment: CDR1 SGHNT and CDR2 YYREEE (reference sequence). Written as DNA, the CDR3 is TGTGCCAGCAGCTTTGCTGGCGGCAGCTCCTACAATGAGCAGTTCTTC. Amino acid sequence: CASSFAGGSSYNEQFF.

J is TRBJ2-7 and V is TRBV29-1; D tentatively reads TRBD1 or TRBD2 (6 bases each). The germline V and J ends were trimmed by 7 bases and 3 bases, with 22 bases remaining between them. Germline CDR1 reads SQVTM; CDR2 reads ANQGSEA. This CDR3 comprises 15 residues. The CDR3: CSAETTEGELYEQYF. CDR3 DNA: TGCAGCGCAGAAACTACGGAGGGGGAGCTCTACGAGCAGTACTTC.

This clonotype was picked up a small number of times. This chain joins TRBV5-6 and TRBJ1-6, with a tentative D call TRBD1 (6 bases). Germline values: CDR1 SGHDT, CDR2 YYEEEE. V was trimmed by 2 bases and J by 10 bases, leaving 16 bases between them. The CDR3 is 15 amino acids. The CDR3 DNA follows: TGTGCCAGCAGCTTCGGGACACCCTATGGGTCACCCCTCCACTTT. The encoded protein is CASSFGTPYGSPLHF.

This clonotype appeared many times. The rearrangement joins TRBV7-2 to TRBJ1-5, with a weak D call TRBD1 (5 bases). The CDR3 totals 14 residues. The V gene's germline CDR1 is SGHTA and CDR2 FQGNSA. V was clipped by 1 base and J by 6 bases, with 10 bases between them. The CDR3 DNA reads as TGTGCCAGCAGCTTAGAGACTAGGGGTCAGCCCCAGCATTTT. Residues: CASSLETRGQPQHF.

This clonotype came up a few times. The V and J genes are TRBV20-1 and TRBJ2-4, with D possibly being TRBD1 (6 bases). The CDR3 has 15 amino acids. Trimming took off 3 bases at V and 2 bases at J, with 14 bases between the two ends. Germline loops: CDR1 DFQATT, CDR2 SNEGSKA (reference sequence). CDR3 region: CSASLYRESKNIQYF. The CDR3 coding sequence is TGCAGTGCTAGCCTTTACAGGGAATCCAAAAACATTCAGTACTTC.

The chain employs TRBV29-1 and TRBJ2-7, with TRBD2 identical over 7 bases. Trimming cost V 2 bases and J 3 bases; bases outside gene matches: 7. Germline V gives CDR1 SQVTM, CDR2 ANQGSEA. This CDR3 is built from 14 residues. The CDR3 DNA reads as TGCAGCGTTGAATCGGGGGAGGGCAGCTACGAGCAGTACTTC. Protein: CSVESGEGSYEQYF.

On this clonotype itself: A much larger clone differs by one base, so this may be a read error. This chain links TRBV5-1 with TRBJ1-2; D gene unclear. CDR1 SGHRS and CDR2 YFSETQ come from the germline V gene. This CDR3 is built from 14 residues. For the CDR3, the DNA is TGCGCCAGCAGCTTGGAGTCCACAGCGTATGGCTACCCCTTC. This codes for CASSLESTAYGYPF.

Ten or more counts support this clonotype. The chain is built from TRBV5-1 and TRBJ1-2; 9 bases line up with TRBD1. Germline CDR1 reads SGHRS; CDR2 reads YFSETQ. V trimming: 4 bases; J trimming: 8 bases; junction bases outside the gene matches: 6. This CDR3 contains 13 residues. The CDR3 DNA reads as TGCGCCAGCAGCGTTGGGACAGGGAACGGCTACACCTTC. Its protein product is CASSVGTGNGYTF.

The chain is built from TRBV7-9 and TRBJ2-7; D perhaps matches TRBD2 (6 bases). The CDR3 runs to 15 residues. Trimming took 3 bases from V and 1 from J, leaving 13 bases between them. Germline-derived CDR1 and CDR2 are SEHNR and FQNEAQ (reference sequence). CDR3 sequence reads: CASSFPLGGSYEQYF. The CDR3 DNA reads as TGTGCCAGCAGCTTCCCTCTCGGGGGATCCTACGAGCAGTACTTC.

This clonotype has only a few counts. This chain connects TRBV12-3 or TRBV12-4 to TRBJ1-1, with 7 bases lining up with TRBD1. The CDR3 runs 15 residues. V was clipped by 5 bases and J by 0 bases; unmatched bases: 6. CDR3 DNA: TGTGCCAGCAGTCAAAACAGGGGATTGAACACTGAAGCTTTCTTT. This encodes CASSQNRGLNTEAFF.

The genes are TRBV12-3 or TRBV12-4 and TRBJ2-2, with 10 bases lining up with TRBD2. The CDR3 is 15 residues long. V shed 8 bases and J 7 bases; nucleotides not matched to a gene: 10. CDR3 in amino acids: CASSPAGGPGGELFF. The DNA of the CDR3 is TGTGCCAGCTCACCAGCGGGAGGGCCGGGCGGGGAGCTGTTTTTT.

In this sample, this clonotype turned up a few times. The chain combines TRBV6-2 or TRBV6-3 with TRBJ2-1; no clear D gene. CDR1 is MNHEY and CDR2 is SVGEGT in the germline V gene. Trimming cost V 6 bases and J 8 bases, with 14 bases left between them. This CDR3 is 13 amino acids long. CDR3 sequence: CASRPPGVHEQFF. The DNA of the CDR3 is TGTGCCAGCAGGCCCCCAGGCGTGCATGAGCAGTTCTTC.

A word on this clonotype: No conserved phenylalanine or tryptophan is present at the end of the CDR3, so a read error is the likely explanation. The J gene is TRBJ2-5, the V gene TRBV20-1; TRBD2 matches 11 bases. J was trimmed by 5 bases and V by 0 bases; bases with no gene match: 11. This CDR3 spans 17 amino acids. The germline CDR1 and CDR2 sequences are DFQATT and SNEGSKA (reference sequence). The CDR3 protein is CSAREGRGTSGSETQYS. The CDR3 nucleotides read TGCAGTGCTAGAGAGGGCCGCGGGACTAGCGGTTCTGAGACCCAGTACTCC.

This clonotype was recorded many times. This chain uses TRBV20-1 with TRBJ2-1, with a tentative D call TRBD1 (5 bases). CDR1 and CDR2 from the germline V gene are DFQATT and SNEGSKA (reference sequence). This CDR3 has 13 amino acids. Trimming took 6 bases from V and 0 from J, leaving 9 bases between them. CDR3 sequence (DNA): TGCAGTGCCCCCCAGGGCTCCTACAATGAGCAGTTCTTC. Protein: CSAPQGSYNEQFF.

There are many counts of this clonotype. This chain links TRBV6-5 with TRBJ2-3; 8 bases align to TRBD1. CDR1 is MNHEY and CDR2 is SVGAGI in the germline V gene. Trimming cost V 4 bases and J 3 bases; bases outside gene matches: 9. This CDR3 is 16 amino acids long. The CDR3 reads CASSSTWTGSTDTQYF. CDR3 sequence (DNA): TGTGCCAGCAGTTCGACCTGGACAGGGTCGACAGATACGCAGTATTTT.

This clonotype has ten or more counts. V and J are TRBV12-3 or TRBV12-4 and TRBJ2-7; no firm D call. The V gene lost 3 bases and the J gene lost 2 bases, with 14 bases spanning the gap. The CDR3 length is 15 residues. The CDR3 DNA reads as TGTGCCAGCAGTTTTAGCCCTCTCCAGGCCTACGAGCAGTACTTC. Translated: CASSFSPLQAYEQYF.

This clonotype occurred a few times. The germline gene is not matched at one end of the junction; a read error may be the cause. CDR3 region: CCARDRRAGALYNEQFF. The CDR3 DNA follows: TGCTGTGCTAGAGATCGCCGAGCGGGAGCCCTATACAATGAGCAGTTCTTC. This rearrangement joins TRBV20-1 to TRBJ2-1, with 8 bases matching TRBD2. The CDR3 spans 17 residues. Germline CDR1 DFQATT, CDR2 SNEGSKA (reference sequence).

V is TRBV5-2 and J is TRBJ2-1; the table's D call TRBD1 went unverified against the DNA. TRBV5-2 is a recognized pseudogene. The CDR3 covers 14 residues. The CDR3 is CAMGPGSRNNEQFF. In DNA, the CDR3 is TGTGCCATGGGCCCGGGGAGCCGGAACAATGAGCAGTTCTTC.

This clonotype was counted at least ten times. The chain couples TRBV3-1 to TRBJ2-7, with 8 bases that match TRBD2. The CDR3 consists of 11 residues. Germline lookup yields CDR1 LGHDT and CDR2 YNNKEL (reference sequence). The ends lost 8 bases at V and 5 bases at J; junction bases unmatched: 2. Here the CDR3 reads CASREGNEQYF. The DNA of the CDR3 is TGTGCCAGCCGGGAGGGCAACGAGCAGTACTTC.

This clonotype has just a few counts. This chain connects TRBV20-1 to TRBJ2-4; D might be TRBD2 (5 bases). Germline assignment: CDR1 DFQATT and CDR2 SNEGSKA (reference sequence). Trimming shortened V by 5 bases and J by 8 bases, and 16 bases separated the two germline ends. CDR3 size: 13 residues. The DNA of the CDR3 is TGCAGTGCTCCAAAAGCGGCTTCGGACATTCAGTACTTC. This translates into CSAPKAASDIQYF.

The chain links TRBV12-3 or TRBV12-4 to TRBJ2-2; 9 bases match TRBD2. V trimming: 6 bases; J trimming: 4 bases; junction bases outside the gene matches: 9. This CDR3 contains 16 residues. The CDR3 is CASSSPGLAGTGELFF. In nucleotides, the CDR3 is TGTGCCAGCAGCTCCCCGGGACTAGCCGGCACCGGGGAGCTGTTTTTT.

This clonotype was counted at least ten times. This rearrangement joins TRBV6-5 to TRBJ1-1, with D possibly matching TRBD1 (6 bases). CDR1 is MNHEY and CDR2 is SVGAGI in the germline V gene. The ends were cut back, 3 bases at V and 8 bases at J, with 19 bases in the middle. This CDR3 comprises 15 residues. CDR3 DNA sequence: TGTGCCAGCAGTTATAGCCCGGGACAACTAGCGGAAGCTTTCTTT. It codes for CASSYSPGQLAEAFF.

This clonotype has just a few counts. This chain connects TRBV19 to TRBJ2-6; weak D call: TRBD1 (5 bases). Germline loops: CDR1 LNHDA, CDR2 SQIVND (reference sequence). This CDR3 has 15 amino acids. V lost 2 bases to trimming and J lost 2 bases, with 7 bases between them. CDR3 bases: TGTGCCAGTAGTATACAGGGTCCTGGGGCCAACGTCCTGACTTTC. The encoded protein is CASSIQGPGANVLTF. Looking up the rest from reference TRBV19 and TRBJ2-6 gives the full variable domain: DGGITQSPKYLFRKEGQNVTLSCEQNLNHDAMYWYRQDPGQGLRLIYYSQIVNDFQKGDIAEGYSVSREKKESFPLTVTSAQKNPTAFYLCASSIQGPGANVLTFGAGSRLTVL.

This clonotype was detected many times. The chain couples TRBV25-1 to TRBJ2-1; 9 nucleotides line up with TRBD2. CDR1 and CDR2 (germline): MGHDK, SYGVNS. This CDR3 has 15 residues. V lost 2 bases, J lost 6 bases, and 5 bases stayed unmatched. CDR3 sequence (DNA): TGTGCCAGCAGTGAAGGAATTAGCGGGAGCAATGAGCAGTTCTTC. It is translated as CASSEGISGSNEQFF.

Notes on this clonotype: A read error may be the cause here, since a much bigger clone is one base away. The chain is built from TRBV12-3 or TRBV12-4 and TRBJ2-5; 8 positions match TRBD2. The CDR3 covers 14 residues. The CDR3 DNA reads as TGTGCCAGCAGTTTCCGGGAGGGTCGAGAGACCCGGTACTTC. This gives the protein CASSFREGRETRYF.

This clonotype appeared many times. The chain combines TRBV20-1 with TRBJ2-7, with 7 bases lining up with TRBD2. The CDR3 spans 15 residues. Trimming at V came to 3 bases and at J to 2 bases, leaving 10 bases not matched to a gene. The germline V gene encodes CDR1 DFQATT and CDR2 SNEGSKA (reference sequence). DNA of the CDR3: TGCAGTGCTAGCACGGGACTACCCAGGCCCTACGAGCAGTACTTC. Its translation is CSASTGLPRPYEQYF.

The sample holds many counts of this clonotype. The gene calls are TRBV5-1 and TRBJ2-5, with 7 bases matching TRBD2. The CDR3 is made up of 16 amino acids. From germline, CDR1 is SGHRS and CDR2 YFSETQ. Trimming took 3 bases from V and 4 from J; bases not matched to a gene: 12. The CDR3 DNA follows: TGCGCCAGCAGCTATGGAGGGAGGGTATCCCGAGAGACCCAGTACTTC. Protein product: CASSYGGRVSRETQYF.